This T cell receptor beta chain was documented in a study of metastatic and nonmetastatic thyroid tumors. Whole-study context: It was across blood and tumor or nodule tissue from malignant and benign thyroid patients that repertoires were compared.

Each patient went into thyroid surgery without having received any treatment. This CDR3 contains 16 residues. Trimming removed 0 bases from V and 9 bases from J; junction bases left unmatched: 6. Per the germline V gene, CDR1 is SNHLY and CDR2 is FYNNEI. Original handling: The study took CDR3 differences across clinicopathological groups and made a distant-metastasis classifier for papillary thyroid cancer from them. With MiXCR, TCRdb reprocessed the PCR reads. It is TCRdb's table, rather than the study itself, that gives the V and J calls and clone size. The sample lists more than 40,000 clones, 3% to 3.5% seen once, with more than 7.5% in the top ten. This clone has at least ten counts.

The chain combines TRBV2 with TRBJ2-1; 12 bases agree with TRBD1. The receptor comes from a female donor with papillary thyroid cancer or a benign thyroid nodule (not recorded which). Some clones in this sample may be carry-over from other donors' samples. The sequenced sample consisted of blood. In DNA form, the CDR3 reads TGTGCCAGCAGTGAAGCGGTAGGGACAGGGGGCTTTGAGCAGTTCTTC. This translates into CASSEAVGTGGFEQFF.